These T cell receptor beta chains were read from a single sample in a study of OX40 agonist ivuxolimab in advanced cancers. Here immunoSEQ multiplex PCR was the method, and the copy in TCRdb shows in-frame clones only, minus some. In the table there are some 90,000 clones, 92% of which are singletons. Sequencing used CD4+ or CD8+ T cells sorted from blood, obtained in a trial of the OX40 agonist ivuxolimab. These receptors were taken from an adult with an advanced solid tumor such as melanoma, head and neck, liver or kidney cancer. Each CDR3 is given with its conserved first and last residue. The order of the fields is J gene, D gene, V gene, clone size, CDR3 DNA, CDR3 protein. The D gene is left open where the match is weak. Rows may omit the clone size; those that give it use once, few, many or a size class.

>TRBJ1-2|.|TRBV18|.
TGTGCCAGCTCACAGGCCTTCGAAGCTAACTATGGCTACACCTTC
CASSQAFEANYGYTF
>TRBJ1-6|.|TRBV5-6|.
TGTGCCAGCAGCTTGCAAGGGCCCCTCCACTTT
CASSLQGPLHF
>TRBJ1-5|.|TRBV7-2|.
TGTGCCAGCAGCTTAGCGGTAGGCAACAATCAGCCCCAGCATTTT
CASSLAVGNNQPQHF
>TRBJ2-2|TRBD1|TRBV10-3|.
TGTGCCATCAGTGCCGGGACAGGTGATACCGGGGAGCTGTTTTTT
CAISAGTGDTGELFF
>TRBJ2-3|TRBD2|TRBV5-1|.
TGCGCCAGCAGCAAGACGGGACTAGTCACAGATACGCAGTATTTT
CASSKTGLVTDTQYF
>TRBJ2-7|TRBD2|TRBV5-1|.
TGCGCCAGCAGCTTGTTTGGGACTAGCGGTACATATGCCTACGAGCAGTACTTC
CASSLFGTSGTYAYEQYF
>TRBJ2-2|.|TRBV5-6|once
TGTGCCAGCAGCTTGAAGGGCGGGGCGAACGGGGAGCTGTTTTTT
CASSLKGGANGELFF
>TRBJ1-1|TRBD1|TRBV5-1|.
TGCGCCAGCAGCTTGACAGGGGGCGTCGGTGAAGCTTTCTTT
CASSLTGGVGEAFF
>TRBJ2-7|.|TRBV28|.
TGTGCCAGCAGTTTCTTAGCGCCCGCCTACGAGCAGTACTTC
CASSFLAPAYEQYF
>TRBJ2-2|.|TRBV28|.
TGTGCCAGCAGCTCCTCCGGGTTGGCGGTGAACACCGGGGAGCTGTTTTTT
CASSSSGLAVNTGELFF
>TRBJ2-7|.|TRBV18|.
TGTGCCAGCTCACCACAGGGGCGATCCTACGAGCAGTACTTC
CASSPQGRSYEQYF
>TRBJ2-2|.|TRBV6-6|.
TGTGCCAGCAACGTGGACGCAGCGAACACCGGGGAGCTGTTTTTT
CASNVDAANTGELFF
>TRBJ1-1|.|TRBV11-2|.
TGTGCCAGCAGCGGGGCCCGCACTGAAGCTTTCTTT
CASSGARTEAFF
>TRBJ2-5|.|TRBV30|few
TGTGCCTGGAGGGCAAGGGGCCGCCAAGAGACCCAGTACTTC
CAWRARGRQETQYF
>TRBJ1-4|.|TRBV7-9|.
TGTGCCAGCAGCTTAGGGTCGTCAAATAATGAAAAACTGTTTTTT
CASSLGSSNNEKLFF
>TRBJ2-7|.|TRBV15|.
TGTGCCACCAGCAGAGATTACGGCGGACCCTACGAGCAGTACTTC
CATSRDYGGPYEQYF
>TRBJ2-2|.|TRBV5-4|.
TGTGCCAGCAGACAGCTTGGGGAGCTGTTTTTT
CASRQLGELFF
>TRBJ2-7|TRBD2|TRBV5-4|.
TGTGCCAGCAGCTCGGGACTAGCGGGAGTACTTTTTGAGCAGTACTTC
CASSSGLAGVLFEQYF
>TRBJ1-1|.|TRBV30|.
TGTGCCTGGAGTGTACAAGGGGTACGGCCTGAAGCTTTCTTT
CAWSVQGVRPEAFF
>TRBJ2-1|TRBD2|TRBV7-9|.
TGTGCCAGCAGCACCGGACTAGCGGGAGGCAGTGAGCAGTTCTTC
CASSTGLAGGSEQFF
>TRBJ1-1|.|TRBV6-5|.
TGTGCCAGCAGCAACGGGCCTGAAGCTTTCTTT
CASSNGPEAFF
>TRBJ2-2|TRBD1|TRBV6-6|.
TGTGCCAGCACCCACGGGCGGACAGGGGGGACCGGGGAGCTGTTTTTT
CASTHGRTGGTGELFF
>TRBJ2-4|.|TRBV7-2|.
TGTGCCAGCAGCTTAACAGGCGGACCCCCTCAGTACTTC
CASSLTGGPPQYF
>TRBJ2-1|TRBD2|TRBV7-9|.
TGTGCCAGCCGCAGCCCAGCGGGAGGGCCACATGAGCAGTTCTTC
CASRSPAGGPHEQFF
>TRBJ2-3|.|TRBV6-1|.
TGTGCCAGCAGTGACCAATTGGCGCAGTATTTT
CASSDQLAQYF
>TRBJ2-7|.|TRBV6-5|.
TGTGCCAGCAGTTACGGATCAAAGAGCGAGCAGTACTTC
CASSYGSKSEQYF
>TRBJ1-5|.|TRBV5-5|.
TGTGCCAGCAACTCCGAGGGGGTCTCACAGCCCCAGCATTTT
CASNSEGVSQPQHF
>TRBJ1-3|.|TRBV10-3|.
TGTGCCATCAGTCCATCCGGGAGAGTCTCTGGAAACACCATATATTTT
CAISPSGRVSGNTIYF
>TRBJ2-7|TRBD2|TRBV14|.
TGTGCCAGCAGAAGGGAGGGCGAGCAGTACTTC
CASRREGEQYF
>TRBJ1-2|.|TRBV6-5|once
TGTGCCAGCCGCACCTGGACAGACTATGGCTACACCTTC
CASRTWTDYGYTF